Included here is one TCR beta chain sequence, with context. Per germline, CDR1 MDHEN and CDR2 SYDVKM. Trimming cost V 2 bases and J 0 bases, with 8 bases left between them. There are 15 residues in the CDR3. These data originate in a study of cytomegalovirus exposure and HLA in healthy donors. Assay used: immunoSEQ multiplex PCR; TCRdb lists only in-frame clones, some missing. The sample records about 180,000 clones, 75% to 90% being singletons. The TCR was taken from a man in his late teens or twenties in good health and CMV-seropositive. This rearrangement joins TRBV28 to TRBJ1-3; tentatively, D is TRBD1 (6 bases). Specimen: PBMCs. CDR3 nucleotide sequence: TGTGCCAGCAGTTTAGGACAGAGCTCTGGAAACACCATATATTTT. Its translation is CASSLGQSSGNTIYF.